The rows below give T cell receptor beta chains drawn from one sample of a study of T cells in localized non-small cell lung cancer. The protocol was immunoSEQ multiplex PCR, while the TCRdb copy is restricted to in-frame clones and leaves out a portion. This sample yields about 24,000 clones, of which less than 90% are seen a single time; about 29% belongs to the top ten. Sequences were derived from peripheral blood, sampled before any cancer treatment. The receptors derive from a male donor aged 60 or over with stage I squamous cell lung carcinoma. CDR3s include the opening cysteine and the closing phenylalanine or tryptophan. D genes are given only for firm matches. Clone size is shown for a subset of rows, as once, few, many or a class of expanded clone.

J gene | D gene | clone size | V gene | CDR3 DNA | CDR3 protein
TRBJ1-5 | . | . | TRBV7-8 | TGTGCCAGCAGCATGAGCGGGACGGCCTTTTATCAGCCCCAGCATTTT | CASSMSGTAFYQPQHF
TRBJ1-6 | . | . | TRBV7-2 | TGTGCCAGCAGTCCAGACAGGTCCTATAATTCACCCCTCCACTTT | CASSPDRSYNSPLHF
TRBJ1-6 | TRBD1 | . | TRBV5-1 | TGCGCCAGCAGCTCAGACAGGGACCTTAATTCACCCCTCCACTTT | CASSSDRDLNSPLHF
TRBJ1-4 | . | . | TRBV7-8 | TGTGCCAGCAGCTCGACATTGGGTGAAAAACTGTTTTTT | CASSSTLGEKLFF
TRBJ1-5 | . | . | TRBV6-1 | TGTGCCAGCACCCGGAGTAGGGGCAATCAGCCCCAGCATTTT | CASTRSRGNQPQHF
TRBJ2-1 | TRBD2 | . | TRBV9 | TGTGCCAGCAGCGCCCCACTAGCGGACTCCTACAATGAGCAGTTCTTC | CASSAPLADSYNEQFF
TRBJ2-6 | TRBD2 | . | TRBV9 | TGTGCCAGCAGCGTAGTCCCTAGCGGGGAAAGCTCTGGGGCCAACGTCCTGACTTTC | CASSVVPSGESSGANVLTF
TRBJ1-2 | . | . | TRBV4-1 | TGCGCCAGCAGCCAAGATACAGGATTCTATGGCTACACCTTC | CASSQDTGFYGYTF
TRBJ2-7 | . | . | TRBV7-9 | TGTGCCAGCAGCCCCCTGACCTCCTACGGGCAGTACTTC | CASSPLTSYGQYF
TRBJ1-1 | . | . | TRBV18 | TGTGCCAGCTCACCACCGGAGAACACTGAAGCTTTCTTT | CASSPPENTEAFF
TRBJ2-5 | . | . | TRBV5-1 | TGCGCCAGCAGCTTGGGGCCTTCTGGGGAGACCCAGTACTTC | CASSLGPSGETQYF
TRBJ2-7 | TRBD1 | . | TRBV11-3 | TGTGCCAGCAGCATCCGGACAGGGGCTCCCTACGAGCAGTACTTC | CASSIRTGAPYEQYF
TRBJ2-1 | . | . | TRBV7-3 | TGTGCCAGCAGCACCAAGATCGGAGTTAATGAGCAGTTCTTC | CASSTKIGVNEQFF
TRBJ1-1 | TRBD1 | . | TRBV7-2 | TGTGCCAGCAGCTTAGTGGGCGGACAGGGAAGGTACACTGAAGCTTTCTTT | CASSLVGGQGRYTEAFF
TRBJ2-7 | TRBD2 | . | TRBV11-2 | TGTGCCAGCAGCGCAGTGACTAGCGGGAGGGTCGAGCAGTACTTC | CASSAVTSGRVEQYF
TRBJ1-6 | . | . | TRBV18 | TGTGCCAGCTCACCATCCTACGATTCACCCCTCCACTTT | CASSPSYDSPLHF
TRBJ2-1 | TRBD2 | . | TRBV7-2 | TGTGCCAGCAGCTTATCGGGACTAGGGGGCAATGAGCAGTTCTTC | CASSLSGLGGNEQFF
TRBJ1-2 | TRBD1 | . | TRBV5-5 | TGTGCCAGCAGCTCTACAGGGGGCCCTGGCTACACCTTC | CASSSTGGPGYTF
TRBJ1-1 | . | once | TRBV7-8 | TGTGCCAGCAGCCCCTGGACGATGAACACTGAAGCTTTCTTT | CASSPWTMNTEAFF
TRBJ2-7 | . | . | TRBV19 | TGTGCCAGTAGTATAGGGAGGACATCCTCCTGGGAAAACGAGCAGTACTTC | CASSIGRTSSWENEQYF
TRBJ2-2 | . | . | TRBV7-2 | TGTGCCAGCAGCCTTTCGAGTAGAGGGACCGGGGAGCTGTTTTTT | CASSLSSRGTGELFF
TRBJ1-3 | . | . | TRBV30 | TGTGCCTCTTCGAACTCTGGAAACACCATATATTTT | CASSNSGNTIYF
TRBJ2-3 | . | . | TRBV19 | TGTGCCAGTAGTATTAGTGGAGGACTCACAGATACGCAGTATTTT | CASSISGGLTDTQYF
TRBJ1-3 | TRBD1 | . | TRBV11-2 | TGTGCCAGCAGCTTTGGACAGGGCACTGGAAACACCATATATTTT | CASSFGQGTGNTIYF
TRBJ1-5 | TRBD1 | . | TRBV15 | TGTGCCACCAGCAGCGGGACAGCCTATCAGCCCCAGCATTTT | CATSSGTAYQPQHF
TRBJ2-1 | TRBD2 | . | TRBV10-2 | TGCGCCAGCAGGACCACCCTAGCGGCCTACAATGAGCAGTTCTTC | CASRTTLAAYNEQFF
TRBJ2-3 | TRBD1 | once | TRBV7-7 | TGTGCTAGCAGCCCGGACAGGGGAGCAGATACGCAGTATTTT | CASSPDRGADTQYF
TRBJ2-7 | . | . | TRBV7-2 | TGTGCCAGCAGCTATACAACTTATTACGAGCAGTACTTC | CASSYTTYYEQYF
TRBJ1-1 | . | few | TRBV11-2 | TGTGCCAGCAGCTTATCACAGACGAACACTGAAGCTTTCTTT | CASSLSQTNTEAFF
TRBJ2-3 | TRBD1 | . | TRBV7-9 | TGTGCCAGCAGCGCGACAGGGGATGGCACAGATACGCAGTATTTT | CASSATGDGTDTQYF
TRBJ2-7 | . | . | TRBV15 | TGTGCCACCAGCAGAATGGCAGTTGACGAGCAGTACTTC | CATSRMAVDEQYF
TRBJ1-4 | . | . | TRBV7-2 | TGTGCCAGCAGCTTATCCGCTAGCGAAAAACTGTTTTTT | CASSLSASEKLFF
TRBJ1-2 | . | . | TRBV5-6 | TGTGCCAGCAGCTTGCCCTCAGCAGGCGGCTACACCTTC | CASSLPSAGGYTF
TRBJ2-2 | . | . | TRBV6-5 | TGTGCCAGCCGTAAGGGACCGATCACCGGGGAGCTGTTTTTT | CASRKGPITGELFF
TRBJ2-7 | . | . | TRBV7-2 | TGTGCCAGCAGCTTAATCGGGACACCAGATGGGCAGTACTTC | CASSLIGTPDGQYF
TRBJ2-1 | TRBD2 | . | TRBV7-2 | TGTGCCAGCAGTGCCGCTAGCGGGAGTTATAATGAGCAGTTCTTC | CASSAASGSYNEQFF
TRBJ2-3 | TRBD1 | . | TRBV6-6 | TGTGCCAGCCGGGACAGGGGCGACCGGACAGATACGCAGTATTTT | CASRDRGDRTDTQYF
TRBJ1-2 | . | . | TRBV5-1 | TGCGCCAGCCGCGACCCATACGTCGGCTACACCTTC | CASRDPYVGYTF
TRBJ2-7 | . | . | TRBV18 | TGTGCCAGCTCACCACCAGGGTCCTACGAGCAGTACTTC | CASSPPGSYEQYF